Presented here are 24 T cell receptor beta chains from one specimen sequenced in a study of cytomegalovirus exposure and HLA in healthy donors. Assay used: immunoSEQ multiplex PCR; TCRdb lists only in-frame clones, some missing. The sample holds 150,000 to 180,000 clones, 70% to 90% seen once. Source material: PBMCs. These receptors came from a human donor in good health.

The CDR3: CAISEGDTSGEKLFF. The CDR3 DNA is TGTGCCATCAGTGAGGGTGACACCTCTGGAGAAAAACTGTTTTTT. This chain connects TRBV10-3 to TRBJ1-4; D ambiguous. V dropped 2 bases and J dropped 8 bases, with 15 bases sitting between them. Germline V CDR1 and CDR2: ENHRY, SYGVKD. This CDR3 spans 15 amino acids.

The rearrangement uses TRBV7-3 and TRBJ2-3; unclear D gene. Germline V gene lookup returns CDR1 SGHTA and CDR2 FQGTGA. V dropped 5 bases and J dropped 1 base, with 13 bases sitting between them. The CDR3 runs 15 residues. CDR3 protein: CASSTRATGTDTQYF. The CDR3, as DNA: TGTGCCAGCAGCACGCGAGCGACCGGCACAGATACGCAGTATTTT.

The CDR3 region has the DNA TGCGCCAGCAGCTTGATGGGCGGGGAGACCCAGTACTTC. Amino acids: CASSLMGGETQYF. The rearrangement uses TRBV5-1 and TRBJ2-5, with a possible D match to TRBD2 (5 bases). The CDR3 spans 13 residues. The V and J ends lost 1 base and 5 bases respectively, with 9 bases between them. CDR1 SGHRS and CDR2 YFSETQ come from the germline V gene.

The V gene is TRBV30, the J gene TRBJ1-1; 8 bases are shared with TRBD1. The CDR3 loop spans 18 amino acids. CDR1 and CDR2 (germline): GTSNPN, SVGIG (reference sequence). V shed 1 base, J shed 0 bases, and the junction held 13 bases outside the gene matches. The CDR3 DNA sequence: TGTGCCTGGAGTGACCTCAGGGGGCACTGGGGGATGAACACTGAAGCTTTCTTT. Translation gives CAWSDLRGHWGMNTEAFF.

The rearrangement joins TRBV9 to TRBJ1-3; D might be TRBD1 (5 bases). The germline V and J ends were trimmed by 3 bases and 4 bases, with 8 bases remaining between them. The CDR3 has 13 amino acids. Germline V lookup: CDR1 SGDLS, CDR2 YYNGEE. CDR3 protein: CASSDGGGNTIYF. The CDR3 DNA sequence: TGTGCCAGCAGCGATGGGGGGGGAAACACCATATATTTT.

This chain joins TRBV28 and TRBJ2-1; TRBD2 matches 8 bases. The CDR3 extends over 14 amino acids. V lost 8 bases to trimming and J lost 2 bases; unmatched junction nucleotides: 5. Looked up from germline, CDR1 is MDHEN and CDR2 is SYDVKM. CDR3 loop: CASREGPTYNEQFF. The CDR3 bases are TGTGCCAGCCGGGAGGGACCGACCTACAATGAGCAGTTCTTC.

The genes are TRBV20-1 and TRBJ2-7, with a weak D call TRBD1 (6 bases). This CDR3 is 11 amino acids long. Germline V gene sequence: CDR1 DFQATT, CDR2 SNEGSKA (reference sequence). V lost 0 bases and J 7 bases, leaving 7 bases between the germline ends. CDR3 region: CSARDQGEQYF. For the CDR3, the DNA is TGCAGTGCTAGAGATCAGGGGGAGCAGTACTTC.

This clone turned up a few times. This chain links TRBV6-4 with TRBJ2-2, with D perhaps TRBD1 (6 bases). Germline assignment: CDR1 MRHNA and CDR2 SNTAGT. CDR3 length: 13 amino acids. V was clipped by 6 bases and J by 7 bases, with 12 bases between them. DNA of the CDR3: TGTGCCAGCAGCTGGACAGCTAGCGGGGAGCTGTTTTTT. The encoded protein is CASSWTASGELFF.

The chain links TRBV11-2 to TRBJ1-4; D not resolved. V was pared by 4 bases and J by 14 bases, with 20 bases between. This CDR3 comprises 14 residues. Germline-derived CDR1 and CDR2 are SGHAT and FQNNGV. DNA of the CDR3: TGTGCCAGCAGCTCGTTAACCGTTCCCAGTTTGCTGTTTTTT. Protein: CASSSLTVPSLLFF.

The DNA for the CDR3 is TGTGCCATCAGTGGAATCAGCGGGGGGAAAAAGACCCAGTACTTC. It codes for CAISGISGGKKTQYF. This chain joins TRBV10-3 and TRBJ2-5; 9 bases are shared with TRBD2. CDR1 is ENHRY and CDR2 is SYGVKD in the germline V gene. Losses at the gene ends were 4 bases for V and 6 bases for J; bases not matched to a gene: 9. The CDR3 consists of 15 residues.

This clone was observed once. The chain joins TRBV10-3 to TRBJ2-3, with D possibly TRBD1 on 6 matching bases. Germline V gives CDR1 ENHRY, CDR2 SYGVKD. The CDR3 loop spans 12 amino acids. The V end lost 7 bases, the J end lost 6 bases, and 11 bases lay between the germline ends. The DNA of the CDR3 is TGTGCCATCATGACAGGCGGTGATACGCAGTATTTT. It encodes CAIMTGGDTQYF.

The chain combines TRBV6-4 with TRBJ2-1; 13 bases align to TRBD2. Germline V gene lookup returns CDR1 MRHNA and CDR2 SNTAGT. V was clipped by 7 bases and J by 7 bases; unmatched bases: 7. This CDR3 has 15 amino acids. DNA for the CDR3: TGTGCCAGCACAAAGACTAGCGGGAGGTGTAATGAGCAGTTCTTC. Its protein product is CASTKTSGRCNEQFF.

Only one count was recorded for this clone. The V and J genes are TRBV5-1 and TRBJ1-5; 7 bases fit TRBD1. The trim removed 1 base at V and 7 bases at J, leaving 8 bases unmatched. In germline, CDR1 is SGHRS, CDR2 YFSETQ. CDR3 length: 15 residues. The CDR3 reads CASSLTGDVGQPQHF. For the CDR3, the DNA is TGCGCCAGCAGCTTGACAGGGGATGTGGGACAGCCCCAGCATTTT.

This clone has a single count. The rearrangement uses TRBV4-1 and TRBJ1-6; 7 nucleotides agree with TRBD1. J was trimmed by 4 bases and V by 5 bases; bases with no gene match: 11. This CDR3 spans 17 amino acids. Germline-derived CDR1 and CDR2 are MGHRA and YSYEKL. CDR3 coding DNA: TGCGCCAGCAGCGCCCCGGGACAGTCCAAATATAATTCACCCCTCCACTTT. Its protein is CASSAPGQSKYNSPLHF.

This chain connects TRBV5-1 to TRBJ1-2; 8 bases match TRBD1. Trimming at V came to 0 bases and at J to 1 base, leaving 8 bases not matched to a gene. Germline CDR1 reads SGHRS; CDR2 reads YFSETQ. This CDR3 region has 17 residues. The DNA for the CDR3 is TGCGCCAGCAGCTTGGATCCCCAGACAGGGGATAACTATGGCTACACCTTC. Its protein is CASSLDPQTGDNYGYTF. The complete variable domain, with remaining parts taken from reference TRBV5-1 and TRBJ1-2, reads KAGVTQTPRYLIKTRGQQVTLSCSPISGHRSVSWYQQTPGQGLQFLFEYFSETQRNKGNFPGRFSGRQFSNSRSEMNVSTLELGDSALYLCASSLDPQTGDNYGYTFGSGTRLTVV.

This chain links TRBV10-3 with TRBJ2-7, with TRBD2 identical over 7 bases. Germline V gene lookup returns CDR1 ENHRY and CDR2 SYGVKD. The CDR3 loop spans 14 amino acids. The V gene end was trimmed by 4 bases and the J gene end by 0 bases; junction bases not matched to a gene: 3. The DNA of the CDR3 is TGTGCCATCAGTGGTGGGGGGGACTCCTACGAGCAGTACTTC. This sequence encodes CAISGGGDSYEQYF.

As DNA, the CDR3 is TGCGCCAGCAGCTTGGGGGACAGGGAAAGAAATCAGCCCCAGCATTTT. Residues: CASSLGDRERNQPQHF. V is TRBV5-1 and J is TRBJ1-5; TRBD1 matches 9 bases. Germline V lookup: CDR1 SGHRS, CDR2 YFSETQ. The junction had 5 bases not matched to a gene; V was cut back by 0 bases and J by 4 bases. The CDR3 covers 16 residues.

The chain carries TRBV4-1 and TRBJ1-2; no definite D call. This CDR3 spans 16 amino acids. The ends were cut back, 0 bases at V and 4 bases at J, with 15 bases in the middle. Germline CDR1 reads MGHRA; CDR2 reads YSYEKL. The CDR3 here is CASSQDVTQRGYGYTF. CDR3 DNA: TGCGCCAGCAGCCAAGACGTCACCCAGCGGGGCTATGGCTACACCTTC.

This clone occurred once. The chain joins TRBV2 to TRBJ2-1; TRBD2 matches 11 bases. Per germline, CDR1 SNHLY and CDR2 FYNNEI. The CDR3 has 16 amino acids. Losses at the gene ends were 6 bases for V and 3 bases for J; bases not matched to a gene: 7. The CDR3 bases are TGTGCCAGCAGCGGGAGACTAGCGGGACTCTACAATGAGCAGTTCTTC. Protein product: CASSGRLAGLYNEQFF.

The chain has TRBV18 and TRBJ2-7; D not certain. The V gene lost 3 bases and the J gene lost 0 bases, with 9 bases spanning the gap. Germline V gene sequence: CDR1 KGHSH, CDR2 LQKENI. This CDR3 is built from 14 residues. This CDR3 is CASSPSAASYEQYF. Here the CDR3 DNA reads TGTGCCAGCTCACCTTCTGCGGCCTCCTACGAGCAGTACTTC.

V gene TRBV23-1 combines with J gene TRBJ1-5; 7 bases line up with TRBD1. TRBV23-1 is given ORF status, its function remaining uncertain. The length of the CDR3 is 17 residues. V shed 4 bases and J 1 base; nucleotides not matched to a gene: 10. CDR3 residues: CASSPEGPGQSNQPQHF. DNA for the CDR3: TGCGCCAGCAGTCCAGAGGGGCCGGGACAGAGCAATCAGCCCCAGCATTTT.

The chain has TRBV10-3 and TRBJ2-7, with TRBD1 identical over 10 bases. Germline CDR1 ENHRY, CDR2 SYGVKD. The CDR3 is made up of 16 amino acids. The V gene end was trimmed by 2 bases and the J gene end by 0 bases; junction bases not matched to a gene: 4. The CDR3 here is CAISEPGTGASYEQYF. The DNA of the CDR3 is TGTGCCATCAGTGAGCCGGGGACAGGGGCCTCCTACGAGCAGTACTTC.

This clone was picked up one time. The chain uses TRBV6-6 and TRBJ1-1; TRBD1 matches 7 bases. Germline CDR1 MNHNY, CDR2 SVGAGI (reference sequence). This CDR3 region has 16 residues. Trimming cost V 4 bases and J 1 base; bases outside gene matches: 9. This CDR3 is CASSSGYRGGNTEAFF. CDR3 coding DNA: TGTGCCAGCAGTTCCGGGTACAGGGGCGGGAACACTGAAGCTTTCTTT.

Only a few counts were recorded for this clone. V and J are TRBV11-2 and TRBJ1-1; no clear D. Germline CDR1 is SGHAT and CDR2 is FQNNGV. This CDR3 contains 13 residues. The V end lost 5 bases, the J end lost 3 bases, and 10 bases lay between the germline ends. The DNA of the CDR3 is TGTGCCAGCAGCCTAGGCCCAGACACTGAAGCTTTCTTT. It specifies CASSLGPDTEAFF.